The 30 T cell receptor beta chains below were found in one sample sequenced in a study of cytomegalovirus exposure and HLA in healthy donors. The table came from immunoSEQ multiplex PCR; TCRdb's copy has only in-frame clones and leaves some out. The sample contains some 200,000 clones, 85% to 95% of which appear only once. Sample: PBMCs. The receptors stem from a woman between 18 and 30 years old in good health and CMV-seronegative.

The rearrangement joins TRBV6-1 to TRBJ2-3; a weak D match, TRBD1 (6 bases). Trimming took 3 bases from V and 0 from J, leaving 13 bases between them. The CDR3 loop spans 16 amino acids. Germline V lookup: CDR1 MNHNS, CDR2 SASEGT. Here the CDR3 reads CASSDLGQRSTDTQYF. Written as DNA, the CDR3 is TGTGCCAGCAGTGACCTGGGACAAAGGAGCACAGATACGCAGTATTTT.

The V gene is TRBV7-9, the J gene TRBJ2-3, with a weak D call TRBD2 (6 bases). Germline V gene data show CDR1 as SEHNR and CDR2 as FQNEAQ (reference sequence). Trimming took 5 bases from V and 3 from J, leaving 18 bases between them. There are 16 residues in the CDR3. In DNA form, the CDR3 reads TGTGCCAGCAGCCCGGGGACTCTGGGCTTGACAGATACGCAGTATTTT. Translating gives CASSPGTLGLTDTQYF.

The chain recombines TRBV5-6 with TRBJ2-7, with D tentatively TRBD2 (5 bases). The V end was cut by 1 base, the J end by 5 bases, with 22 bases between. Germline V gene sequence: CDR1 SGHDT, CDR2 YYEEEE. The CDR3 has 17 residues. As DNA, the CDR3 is TGTGCCAGCAGCTTGTCCCTCTCGGGCAGGCTGGGAGACGAGCAGTACTTC. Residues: CASSLSLSGRLGDEQYF.

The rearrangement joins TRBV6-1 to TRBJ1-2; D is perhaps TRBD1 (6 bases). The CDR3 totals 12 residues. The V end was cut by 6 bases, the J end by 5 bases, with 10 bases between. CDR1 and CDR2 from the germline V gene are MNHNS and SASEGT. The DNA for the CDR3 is TGTGCCAGCAGCAAGGGGGGGTATGGCTACACCTTC. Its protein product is CASSKGGYGYTF.

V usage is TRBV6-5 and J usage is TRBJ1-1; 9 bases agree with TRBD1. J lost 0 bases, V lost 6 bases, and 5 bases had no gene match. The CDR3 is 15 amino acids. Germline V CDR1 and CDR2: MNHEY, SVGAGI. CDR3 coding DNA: TGTGCCAGCAGGGGACAGGGTTCCGTGAACACTGAAGCTTTCTTT. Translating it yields CASRGQGSVNTEAFF.

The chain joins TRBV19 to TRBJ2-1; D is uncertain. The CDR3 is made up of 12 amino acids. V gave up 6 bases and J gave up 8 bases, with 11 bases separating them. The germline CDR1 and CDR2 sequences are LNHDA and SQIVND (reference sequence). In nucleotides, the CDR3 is TGTGCCAGTAGCCCCACGAGCCATGAGCAGTTCTTC. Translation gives CASSPTSHEQFF.

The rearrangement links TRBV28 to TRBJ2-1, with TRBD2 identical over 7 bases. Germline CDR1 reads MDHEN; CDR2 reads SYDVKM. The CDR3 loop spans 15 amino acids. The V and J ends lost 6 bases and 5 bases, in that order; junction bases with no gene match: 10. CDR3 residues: CASRKGLAANNEQFF. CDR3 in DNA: TGTGCCAGCAGGAAGGGTCTAGCGGCAAACAATGAGCAGTTCTTC.

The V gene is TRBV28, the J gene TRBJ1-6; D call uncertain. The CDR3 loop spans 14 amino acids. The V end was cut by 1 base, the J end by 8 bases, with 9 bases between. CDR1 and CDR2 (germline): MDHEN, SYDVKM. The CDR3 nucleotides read TGTGCCAGCAGTTTATCGGCGGCCCATTCACCCCTCCACTTT. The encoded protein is CASSLSAAHSPLHF.

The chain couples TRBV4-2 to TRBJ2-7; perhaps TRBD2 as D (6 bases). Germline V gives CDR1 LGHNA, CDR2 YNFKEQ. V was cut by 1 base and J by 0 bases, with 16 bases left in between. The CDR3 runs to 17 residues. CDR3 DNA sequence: TGTGCCAGCAGCCAAGGAATTTCGGGAGCTAGCTCCTACGAGCAGTACTTC. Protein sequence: CASSQGISGASSYEQYF.

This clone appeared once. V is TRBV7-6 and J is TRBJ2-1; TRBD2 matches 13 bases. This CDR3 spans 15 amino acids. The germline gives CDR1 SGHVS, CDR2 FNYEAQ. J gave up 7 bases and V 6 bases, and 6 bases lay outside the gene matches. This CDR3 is CASSQRTSGRNEQFF. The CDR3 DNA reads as TGTGCCAGCAGTCAAAGGACTAGCGGGAGAAATGAGCAGTTCTTC.

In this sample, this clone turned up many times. CDR3 residues: CATSPKREGHNEQFF. DNA for the CDR3: TGTGCCACCAGCCCTAAGCGGGAGGGACACAATGAGCAGTTCTTC. The chain links TRBV15 to TRBJ2-1, with TRBD2 matching 10 bases. This CDR3 has 15 residues. The V segment lost 5 bases and the J segment 5 bases; nucleotides outside the gene matches: 6. The germline CDR1 and CDR2 sequences are LNHNV and YYDKDF (reference sequence).

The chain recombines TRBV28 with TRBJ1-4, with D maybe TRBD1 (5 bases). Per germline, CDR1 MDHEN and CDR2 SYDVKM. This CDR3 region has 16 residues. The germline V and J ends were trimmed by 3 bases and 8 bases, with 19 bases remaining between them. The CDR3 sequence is CASSFSAGTGVEKLFF. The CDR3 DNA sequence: TGTGCCAGCAGTTTTTCGGCGGGGACCGGCGTGGAAAAACTGTTTTTT.

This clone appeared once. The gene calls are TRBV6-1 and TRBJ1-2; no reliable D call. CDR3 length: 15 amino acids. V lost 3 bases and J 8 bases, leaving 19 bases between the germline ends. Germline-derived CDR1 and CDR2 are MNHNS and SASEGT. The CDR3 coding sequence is TGTGCCAGCAGTGATTCCTCGTACGGGGTATCCGGCTACACCTTC. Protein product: CASSDSSYGVSGYTF.

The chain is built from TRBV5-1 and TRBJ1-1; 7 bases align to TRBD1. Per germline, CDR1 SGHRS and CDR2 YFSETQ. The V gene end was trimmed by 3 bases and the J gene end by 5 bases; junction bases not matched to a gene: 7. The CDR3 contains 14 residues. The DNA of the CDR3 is TGCGCCAGCAGCTCGCAAACAGGGGATACTGAAGCTTTCTTT. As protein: CASSSQTGDTEAFF. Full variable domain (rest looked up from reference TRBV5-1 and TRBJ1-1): KAGVTQTPRYLIKTRGQQVTLSCSPISGHRSVSWYQQTPGQGLQFLFEYFSETQRNKGNFPGRFSGRQFSNSRSEMNVSTLELGDSALYLCASSSQTGDTEAFFGQGTRLTVV.

The CDR3 DNA reads TGCAGCGTTGGAGGCGGGACTGAAGCTTTCTTT. Translation gives CSVGGGTEAFF. The chain uses TRBV29-1 and TRBJ1-1; D uncertain. Germline values: CDR1 SQVTM, CDR2 ANQGSEA. The CDR3 runs 11 residues. Trimming shortened V by 4 bases and J by 5 bases, and 8 bases separated the two germline ends.

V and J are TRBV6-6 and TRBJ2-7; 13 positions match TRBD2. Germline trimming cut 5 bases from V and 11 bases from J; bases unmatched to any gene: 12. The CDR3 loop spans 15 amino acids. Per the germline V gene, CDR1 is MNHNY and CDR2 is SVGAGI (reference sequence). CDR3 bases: TGTGCCAGCAGTGAGGACCTAGGGACTAGCGGGAACAAGTACTTC. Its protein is CASSEDLGTSGNKYF.

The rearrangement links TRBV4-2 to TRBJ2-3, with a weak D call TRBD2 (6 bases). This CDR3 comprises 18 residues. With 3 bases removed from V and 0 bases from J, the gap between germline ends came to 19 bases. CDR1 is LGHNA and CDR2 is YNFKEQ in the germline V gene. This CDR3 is CASSQGLRAGRSTDTQYF. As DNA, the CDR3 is TGTGCCAGCAGCCAGGGCCTTCGCGCGGGAAGGAGCACAGATACGCAGTATTTT.

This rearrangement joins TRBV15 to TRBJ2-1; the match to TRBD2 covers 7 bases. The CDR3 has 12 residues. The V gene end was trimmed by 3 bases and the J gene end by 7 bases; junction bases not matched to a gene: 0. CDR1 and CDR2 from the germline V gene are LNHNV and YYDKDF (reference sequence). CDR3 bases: TGTGCCACCAGCAGCGGGAGGAATGAGCAGTTCTTC. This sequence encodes CATSSGRNEQFF.

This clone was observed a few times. The chain's CDR3 is CASSLRGGITSGYTF. DNA of the CDR3: TGTGCCAGCAGCTTAAGAGGGGGAATTACGAGCGGCTACACCTTC. This chain joins TRBV7-3 and TRBJ1-2; tentatively, D is TRBD1 (6 bases). CDR3 size: 15 residues. CDR1 is SGHTA, CDR2 FQGTGA, per germline. The V and J ends lost 1 base and 8 bases respectively, with 17 bases between them. Variable domain in full (rest from reference TRBV7-3 and TRBJ1-2): GAGVSQTPSNKVTEKGKYVELRCDPISGHTALYWYRQSLGQGPEFLIYFQGTGAADDSGLPNDRFFAVRPEGSVSTLKIQRTERGDSAVYLCASSLRGGITSGYTFGSGTRLTVV.

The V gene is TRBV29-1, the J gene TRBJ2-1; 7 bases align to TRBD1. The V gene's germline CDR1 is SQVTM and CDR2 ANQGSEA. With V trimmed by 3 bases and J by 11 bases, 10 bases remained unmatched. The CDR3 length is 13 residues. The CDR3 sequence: CSVEAKQDRKQFF. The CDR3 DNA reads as TGCAGCGTTGAGGCGAAACAGGACAGGAAGCAGTTCTTC.

Here the CDR3 reads CASSFRGTGELFF. The CDR3 nucleotides read TGTGCCAGCAGTTTCAGGGGTACCGGGGAGCTGTTTTTT. V is TRBV28 and J is TRBJ2-2, with a weak D call TRBD1 (6 bases). Trimming took 3 bases from V and 5 from J, leaving 7 bases between them. The CDR3 runs 13 residues. Germline V gene data show CDR1 as MDHEN and CDR2 as SYDVKM.

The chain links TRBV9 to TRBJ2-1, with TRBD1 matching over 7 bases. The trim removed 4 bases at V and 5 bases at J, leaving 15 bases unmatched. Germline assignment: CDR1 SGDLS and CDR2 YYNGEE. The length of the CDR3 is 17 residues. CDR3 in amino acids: CASSLRDSPYTNNEQFF. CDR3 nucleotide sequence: TGTGCCAGCAGCCTCCGGGACAGCCCTTACACTAACAATGAGCAGTTCTTC.

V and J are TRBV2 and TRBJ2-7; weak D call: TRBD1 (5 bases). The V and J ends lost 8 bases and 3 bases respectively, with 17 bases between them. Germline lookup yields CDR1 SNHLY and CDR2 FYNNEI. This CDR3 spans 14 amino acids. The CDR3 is CASLSGLGYYEQYF. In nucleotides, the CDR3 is TGTGCCAGCCTTTCAGGGTTGGGGTACTACGAGCAGTACTTC.

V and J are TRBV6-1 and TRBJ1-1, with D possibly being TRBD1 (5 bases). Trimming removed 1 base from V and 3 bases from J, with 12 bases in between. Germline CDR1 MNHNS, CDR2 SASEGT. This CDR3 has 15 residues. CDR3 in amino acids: CASSEDTGLYTEAFF. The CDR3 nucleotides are TGTGCCAGCAGTGAAGATACAGGCTTATACACTGAAGCTTTCTTT.

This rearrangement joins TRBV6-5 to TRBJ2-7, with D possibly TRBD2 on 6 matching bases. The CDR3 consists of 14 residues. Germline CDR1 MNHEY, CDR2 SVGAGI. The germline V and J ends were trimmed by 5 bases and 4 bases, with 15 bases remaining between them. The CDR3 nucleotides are TGTGCCAGCAGTCCCGGAGCGGGCTTGTACGAGCAGTACTTC. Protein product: CASSPGAGLYEQYF.

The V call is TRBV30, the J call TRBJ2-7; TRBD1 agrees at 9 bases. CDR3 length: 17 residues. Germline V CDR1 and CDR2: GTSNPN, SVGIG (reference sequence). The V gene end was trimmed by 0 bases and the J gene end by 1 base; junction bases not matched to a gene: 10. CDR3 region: CAWSVRLRDRVSYEQYF. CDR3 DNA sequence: TGTGCCTGGAGTGTACGCCTAAGGGACAGGGTGTCCTACGAGCAGTACTTC.

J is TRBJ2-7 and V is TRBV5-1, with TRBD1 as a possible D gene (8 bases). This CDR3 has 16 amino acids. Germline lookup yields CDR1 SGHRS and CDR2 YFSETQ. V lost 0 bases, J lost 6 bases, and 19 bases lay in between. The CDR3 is CASSLAGGQVRGEQYF. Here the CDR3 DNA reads TGCGCCAGCAGCTTGGCGGGGGGACAGGTGAGGGGCGAGCAGTACTTC.

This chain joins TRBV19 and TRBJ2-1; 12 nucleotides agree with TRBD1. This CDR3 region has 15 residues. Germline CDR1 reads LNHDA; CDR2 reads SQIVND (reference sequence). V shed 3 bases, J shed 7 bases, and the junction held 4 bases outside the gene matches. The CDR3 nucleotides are TGTGCCAGTAGTATGGGACAGGGGGCGAGGAATGAGCAGTTCTTC. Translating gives CASSMGQGARNEQFF. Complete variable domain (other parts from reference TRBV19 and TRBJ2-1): DGGITQSPKYLFRKEGQNVTLSCEQNLNHDAMYWYRQDPGQGLRLIYYSQIVNDFQKGDIAEGYSVSREKKESFPLTVTSAQKNPTAFYLCASSMGQGARNEQFFGPGTRLTVL.

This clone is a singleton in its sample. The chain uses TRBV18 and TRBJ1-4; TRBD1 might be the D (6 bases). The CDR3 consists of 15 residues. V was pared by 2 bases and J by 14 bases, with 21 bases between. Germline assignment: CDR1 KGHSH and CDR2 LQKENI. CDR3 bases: TGTGCCAGCTCACCAAATGGGGACGTGGGACAAGGCCTGTTTTTT. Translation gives CASSPNGDVGQGLFF. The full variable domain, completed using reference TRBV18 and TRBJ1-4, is NAGVMQNPRHLVRRRGQEARLRCSPMKGHSHVYWYRQLPEEGLKFMVYLQKENIIDESGMPKERFSAEFPKEGPSILRIQQVVRGDSAAYFCASSPNGDVGQGLFFGSGTQLSVL.

CDR3 nucleotides: TGCGCCAGCAGCTTGGTGGGACAGGGACTGGGTAGCAATCAGCCCCAGCATTTT. Its translation: CASSLVGQGLGSNQPQHF. This chain joins TRBV5-1 and TRBJ1-5; 9 bases are a match to TRBD1. Germline V gene lookup returns CDR1 SGHRS and CDR2 YFSETQ. Unmatched junction bases numbered 7, after V lost 0 bases and J lost 0 bases. The length of the CDR3 is 18 residues. Variable domain in full (rest from reference TRBV5-1 and TRBJ1-5): KAGVTQTPRYLIKTRGQQVTLSCSPISGHRSVSWYQQTPGQGLQFLFEYFSETQRNKGNFPGRFSGRQFSNSRSEMNVSTLELGDSALYLCASSLVGQGLGSNQPQHFGDGTRLSIL.